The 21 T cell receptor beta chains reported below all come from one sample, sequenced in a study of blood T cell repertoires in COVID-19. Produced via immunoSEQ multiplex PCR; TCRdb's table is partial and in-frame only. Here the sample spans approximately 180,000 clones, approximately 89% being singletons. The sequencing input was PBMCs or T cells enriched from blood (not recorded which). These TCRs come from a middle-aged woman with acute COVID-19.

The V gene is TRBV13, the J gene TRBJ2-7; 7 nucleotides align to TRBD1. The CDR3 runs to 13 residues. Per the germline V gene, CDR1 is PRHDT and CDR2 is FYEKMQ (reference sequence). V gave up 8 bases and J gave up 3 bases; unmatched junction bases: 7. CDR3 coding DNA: TGTGCCAGCCGAGTAGGGGGCCACTACGAGCAGTACTTC. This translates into CASRVGGHYEQYF.

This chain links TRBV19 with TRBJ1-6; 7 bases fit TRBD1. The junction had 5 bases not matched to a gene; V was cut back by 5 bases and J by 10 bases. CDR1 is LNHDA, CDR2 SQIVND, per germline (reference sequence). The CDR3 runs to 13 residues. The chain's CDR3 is CASSSYRGSPLHF. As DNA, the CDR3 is TGTGCCAGTAGTTCCTACAGGGGATCACCCCTCCACTTT.

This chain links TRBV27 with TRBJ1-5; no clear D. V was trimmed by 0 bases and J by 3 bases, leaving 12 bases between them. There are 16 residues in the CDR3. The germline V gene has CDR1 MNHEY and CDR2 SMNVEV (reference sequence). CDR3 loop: CASSLSGELYNQPQHF. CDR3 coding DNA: TGTGCCAGCAGTTTATCGGGAGAGCTCTACAATCAGCCCCAGCATTTT.

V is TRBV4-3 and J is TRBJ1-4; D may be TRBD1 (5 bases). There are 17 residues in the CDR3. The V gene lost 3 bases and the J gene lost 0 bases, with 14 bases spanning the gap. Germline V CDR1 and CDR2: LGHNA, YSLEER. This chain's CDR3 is CASSQVTGIATNEKLFF. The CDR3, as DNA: TGCGCCAGCAGCCAGGTAACAGGAATTGCAACTAATGAAAAACTGTTTTTT.

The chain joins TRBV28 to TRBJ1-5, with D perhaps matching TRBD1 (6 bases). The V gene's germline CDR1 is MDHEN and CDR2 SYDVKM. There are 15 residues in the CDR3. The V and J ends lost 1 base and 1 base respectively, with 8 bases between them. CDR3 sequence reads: CASSLFGGSNQPQHF. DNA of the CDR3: TGTGCCAGCAGTTTATTTGGGGGCAGCAATCAGCCCCAGCATTTT.

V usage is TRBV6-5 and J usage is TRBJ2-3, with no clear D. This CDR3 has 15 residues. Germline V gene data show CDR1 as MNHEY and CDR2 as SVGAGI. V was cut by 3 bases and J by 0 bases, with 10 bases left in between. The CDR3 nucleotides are TGTGCCAGCAGTTATGCGCGGCTCAGCACAGATACGCAGTATTTT. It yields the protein CASSYARLSTDTQYF.

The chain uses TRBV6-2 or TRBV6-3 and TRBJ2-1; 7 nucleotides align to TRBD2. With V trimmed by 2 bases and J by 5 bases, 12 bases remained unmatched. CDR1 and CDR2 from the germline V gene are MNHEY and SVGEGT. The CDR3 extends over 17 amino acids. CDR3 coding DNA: TGTGCCAGCAGTTACCCCCTGAGGAGCGGGGTACACAATGAGCAGTTCTTC. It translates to CASSYPLRSGVHNEQFF.

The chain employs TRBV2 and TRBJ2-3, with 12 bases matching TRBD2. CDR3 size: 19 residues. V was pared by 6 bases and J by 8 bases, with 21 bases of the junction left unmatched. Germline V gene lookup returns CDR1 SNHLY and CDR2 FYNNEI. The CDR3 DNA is TGTGCCAGCAGCCCCACTCCCGGACTAGCGGGGAGATCACAGGGTACGCAGTATTTT. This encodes CASSPTPGLAGRSQGTQYF.

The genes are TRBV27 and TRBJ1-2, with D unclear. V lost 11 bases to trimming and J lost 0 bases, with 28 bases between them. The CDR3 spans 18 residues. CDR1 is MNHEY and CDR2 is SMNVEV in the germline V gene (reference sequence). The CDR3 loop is CAFKLKPSASLANYGYTF. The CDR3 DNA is TGTGCCTTTAAACTAAAACCATCGGCCTCATTAGCTAACTATGGCTACACCTTC.

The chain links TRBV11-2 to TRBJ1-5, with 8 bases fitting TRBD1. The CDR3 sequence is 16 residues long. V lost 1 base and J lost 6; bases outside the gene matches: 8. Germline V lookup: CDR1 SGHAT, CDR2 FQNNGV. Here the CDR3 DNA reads TGTGCCAGCAGCTTAGGGAGGGGGACAGGAAGTCAGCCCCAGCATTTT. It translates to CASSLGRGTGSQPQHF.

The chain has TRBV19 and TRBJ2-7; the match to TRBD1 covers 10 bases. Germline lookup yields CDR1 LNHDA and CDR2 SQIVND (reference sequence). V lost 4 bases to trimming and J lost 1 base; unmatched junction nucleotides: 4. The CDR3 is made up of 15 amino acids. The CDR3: CASSKGTGASYEQYF. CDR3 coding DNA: TGTGCCAGTAGTAAAGGGACAGGGGCGTCCTACGAGCAGTACTTC.

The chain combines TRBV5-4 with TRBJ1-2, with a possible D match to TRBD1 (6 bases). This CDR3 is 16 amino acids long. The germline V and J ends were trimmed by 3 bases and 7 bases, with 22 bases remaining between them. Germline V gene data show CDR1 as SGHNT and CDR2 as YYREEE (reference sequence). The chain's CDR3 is CASSSPSGASPSGYTF. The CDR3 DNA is TGTGCCAGCAGCTCTCCCTCAGGGGCATCCCCCTCTGGCTACACCTTC.

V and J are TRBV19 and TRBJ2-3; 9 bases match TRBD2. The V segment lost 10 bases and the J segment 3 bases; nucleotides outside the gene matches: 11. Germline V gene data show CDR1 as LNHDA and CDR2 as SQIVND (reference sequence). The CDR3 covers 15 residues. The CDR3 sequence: CATRLAVVGTDTQYF. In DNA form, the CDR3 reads TGTGCCACCAGACTAGCGGTAGTGGGAACAGATACGCAGTATTTT.

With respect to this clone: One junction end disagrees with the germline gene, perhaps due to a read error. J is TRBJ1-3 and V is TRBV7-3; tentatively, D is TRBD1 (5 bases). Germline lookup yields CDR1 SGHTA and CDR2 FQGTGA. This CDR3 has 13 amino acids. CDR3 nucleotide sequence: TGTGTCAGCAGCTTAGATGGCGGGGCCCCCATATATTTT. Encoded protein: CVSSLDGGAPIYF.

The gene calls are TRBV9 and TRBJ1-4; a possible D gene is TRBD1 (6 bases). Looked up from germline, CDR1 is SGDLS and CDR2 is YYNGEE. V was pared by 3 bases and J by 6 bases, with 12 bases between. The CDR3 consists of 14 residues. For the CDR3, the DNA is TGTGCCAGCAGCGCGACAGGCAAAGATGAAAAACTGTTTTTT. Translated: CASSATGKDEKLFF.

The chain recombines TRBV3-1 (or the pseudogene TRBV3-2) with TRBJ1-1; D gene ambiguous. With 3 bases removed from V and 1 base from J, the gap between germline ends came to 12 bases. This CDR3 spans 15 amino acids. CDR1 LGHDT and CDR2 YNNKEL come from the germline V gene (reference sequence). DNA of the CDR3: TGTGCCAGCAGCCACCTGAGGAGAGCGAACACTGAAGCTTTCTTT. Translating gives CASSHLRRANTEAFF.

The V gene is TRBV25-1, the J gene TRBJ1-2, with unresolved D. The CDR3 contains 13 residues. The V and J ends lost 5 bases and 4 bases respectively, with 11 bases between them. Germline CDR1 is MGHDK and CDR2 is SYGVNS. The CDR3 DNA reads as TGTGCCAGCAGTCATGACATTCGCTATGGCTACACCTTC. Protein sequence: CASSHDIRYGYTF.

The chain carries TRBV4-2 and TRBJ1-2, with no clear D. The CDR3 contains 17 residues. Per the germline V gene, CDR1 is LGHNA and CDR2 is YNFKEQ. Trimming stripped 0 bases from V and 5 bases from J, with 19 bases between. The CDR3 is CASSQEGWNRGKYGYTF. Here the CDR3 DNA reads TGTGCCAGCAGCCAAGAAGGTTGGAACAGAGGGAAGTATGGCTACACCTTC.

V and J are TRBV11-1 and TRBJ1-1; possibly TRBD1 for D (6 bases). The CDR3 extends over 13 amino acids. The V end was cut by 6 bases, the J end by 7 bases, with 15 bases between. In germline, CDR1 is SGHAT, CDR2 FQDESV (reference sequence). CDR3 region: CASSRRQDGEAFF. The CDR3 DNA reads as TGTGCCAGCAGTAGGCGACAGGATGGTGAAGCTTTCTTT.

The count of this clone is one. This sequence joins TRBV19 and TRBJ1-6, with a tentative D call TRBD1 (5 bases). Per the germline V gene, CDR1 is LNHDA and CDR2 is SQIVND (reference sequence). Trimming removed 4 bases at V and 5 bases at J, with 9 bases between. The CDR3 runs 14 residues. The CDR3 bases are TGTGCCAGTAGTACTGGCAGGGATAATTCACCCCTCCACTTT. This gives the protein CASSTGRDNSPLHF.

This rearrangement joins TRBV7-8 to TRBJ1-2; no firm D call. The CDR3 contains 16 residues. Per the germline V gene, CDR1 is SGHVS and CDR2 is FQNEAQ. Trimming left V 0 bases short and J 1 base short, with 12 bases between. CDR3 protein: CASSLASGRINYGYTF. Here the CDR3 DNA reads TGTGCCAGCAGCTTAGCGTCCGGCAGGATTAACTATGGCTACACCTTC.